The rows below give T cell receptor beta chains drawn from one sample of a study of cytomegalovirus exposure and HLA in healthy donors. Produced via immunoSEQ multiplex PCR; TCRdb's table is partial and in-frame only. This sample yields around 85,000 clones, of which 75% to 85% are seen a single time; approximately 29% belongs to the top ten. The sequenced sample was PBMCs. Source of these receptors: a man over 45 in good health and CMV-seropositive. The CDR3 runs from the conserved cysteine through the conserved F or W. The D gene is left open where the match is weak. The size entry is marked missing in some rows and otherwise reads once, few, many or a size class.

clone_size d_call j_call v_call cdr3_aa cdr3_nt
. TRBD2 TRBJ2-6 TRBV13 CASSSTSPSSGANVLTF TGTGCCAGCAGCTCGACTAGCCCTAGCTCTGGGGCCAACGTCCTGACTTTC
. . TRBJ2-1 TRBV5-1 CASSLVEGIDNEQFF TGCGCCAGCAGCTTGGTAGAGGGTATAGACAATGAGCAGTTCTTC
. TRBD1 TRBJ2-7 TRBV5-1 CASSRQGISYEQYF TGCGCCAGCAGCCGACAGGGGATCTCCTACGAGCAGTACTTC
. . TRBJ2-7 TRBV30 CAWSGSGDEQYF TGTGCCTGGAGTGGGTCCGGGGACGAGCAGTACTTC
. . TRBJ2-5 TRBV19 CASSIPQETQYF TGTGCCAGTAGTATACCTCAAGAGACCCAGTACTTC
once TRBD2 TRBJ2-3 TRBV5-1 CASSIGTSESTDTQYF TGCGCCAGCAGCATAGGGACTAGCGAGAGCACAGATACGCAGTATTTT
once . TRBJ2-7 TRBV10-3 CAIKSGYEQYF TGTGCCATCAAAAGCGGCTACGAGCAGTACTTC
. . TRBJ2-2 TRBV5-6 CASSLGGPGELFF TGTGCCAGCAGCTTGGGGGGGCCCGGGGAGCTGTTTTTT
. TRBD1 TRBJ1-2 TRBV7-3 CASSSKGTVYGYTF TGTGCCAGCAGCTCCAAAGGGACAGTCTATGGCTACACCTTC
. TRBD2 TRBJ2-1 TRBV19 CASSKREGGYNEQFF TGTGCCAGTAGTAAGCGGGAGGGCGGTTACAATGAGCAGTTCTTC
few TRBD2 TRBJ2-7 TRBV5-1 CASSLIGRGSYEQYF TGCGCCAGCAGCTTGATAGGGAGGGGCTCCTACGAGCAGTACTTC
. TRBD1 TRBJ2-7 TRBV7-9 CASSLSGQGYEQYF TGTGCCAGCAGCCTTTCGGGACAGGGCTACGAGCAGTACTTC
. . TRBJ2-3 TRBV6-6 CASSSTSTDTQYF TGTGCCAGCAGTTCGACAAGCACAGATACGCAGTATTTT
. TRBD1 TRBJ2-5 TRBV30 CAWSDGQGVETQYF TGTGCCTGGAGTGATGGACAGGGGGTGGAGACCCAGTACTTC
. . TRBJ2-3 TRBV9 CASSVYLGGPTDTQYF TGTGCCAGCAGCGTTTATTTAGGAGGGCCGACAGATACGCAGTATTTT
few . TRBJ2-2 TRBV6-5 CASSYTHTAGGELFF TGTGCCAGCAGTTACACCCACACCGCTGGTGGGGAGCTGTTTTTT
. . TRBJ2-2 TRBV7-2 CASSPRRDGELFF TGTGCCAGCAGCCCACGGAGGGACGGGGAGCTGTTTTTT
few . TRBJ1-3 TRBV6-1 CASSEEGYSGNTIYF TGTGCCAGCAGTGAAGAGGGGTACTCTGGAAACACCATATATTTT
. TRBD1 TRBJ1-1 TRBV2 CASSEVTGDGEAFF TGTGCCAGCAGTGAGGTTACAGGGGACGGTGAGGCTTTCTTT
. . TRBJ2-7 TRBV7-8 CASSSPEGVIHYEQYF TGTGCCAGCAGCTCGCCGGAGGGAGTCATACACTACGAGCAGTACTTC
. TRBD2 TRBJ2-5 TRBV2 CASGGRGGIQETQYF TGTGCCAGTGGGGGGAGGGGAGGGATCCAAGAGACCCAGTACTTC
once TRBD1 TRBJ2-1 TRBV7-9 CASSDRAALNEQFF TGTGCCAGCAGTGACAGGGCTGCACTTAATGAGCAGTTCTTC
. TRBD1 TRBJ2-1 TRBV18 CASSPETGNEQFF TGTGCCAGCTCACCAGAGACAGGGAATGAGCAGTTCTTC
. TRBD1 TRBJ1-2 TRBV15 CATSRAGQGFELDYGYTF TGTGCCACCAGCAGAGCGGGACAGGGGTTCGAGTTGGACTATGGCTACACCTTC
. . TRBJ1-1 TRBV18 CASSPRTENTEAFF TGTGCCAGCTCACCACGGACAGAGAACACTGAAGCTTTCTTT
. TRBD1 TRBJ1-5 TRBV18 CASSPTGVSNQPQHF TGTGCCAGCTCGCCCACAGGGGTTAGCAATCAGCCCCAGCATTTT
. . TRBJ2-7 TRBV27 CASSFSQIPYEQYF TGTGCCAGCAGTTTCTCACAAATCCCCTACGAGCAGTACTTC
. . TRBJ2-2 TRBV6-4 CASSRSGVETGELFF TGTGCCAGCAGTCGCTCGGGGGTAGAGACCGGGGAGCTGTTTTTT
once TRBD1 TRBJ2-3 TRBV5-5 CASSTGQISTDTQYF TGTGCCAGCAGCACGGGACAGATAAGCACAGATACGCAGTATTTT
once . TRBJ1-3 TRBV10-2 CASRETATGNTIYF TGCGCCAGCAGGGAGACAGCTACCGGAAACACCATATATTTT
. . TRBJ1-1 TRBV29-1 CSVMTGGAFF TGCAGCGTCATGACAGGCGGGGCTTTCTTT
. TRBD1 TRBJ2-3 TRBV6-5 CASTDRGLTDTQYF TGTGCCAGCACAGACAGGGGACTCACAGATACGCAGTATTTT
. . TRBJ1-2 TRBV29-1 CSVELWQGNYGYTF TGCAGCGTTGAATTATGGCAGGGGAACTATGGCTACACCTTC
. . TRBJ2-7 TRBV5-4 CASSQPTSSHEQYF TGTGCCAGCAGCCAACCGACTAGTTCCCACGAGCAGTACTTC
few TRBD1 TRBJ2-6 TRBV5-1 CASSAQGSGANVLTF TGCGCCAGCAGCGCACAGGGGTCTGGGGCCAACGTCCTGACTTTC
once . TRBJ1-2 TRBV18 CASSPRDSYYGYTF TGTGCCAGCTCACCACGCGACAGTTACTATGGCTACACCTTC
. TRBD1 TRBJ1-1 TRBV29-1 CSVDRAGGDTEAFF TGCAGCGTTGATCGGGCAGGGGGTGACACTGAAGCTTTCTTT
once TRBD1 TRBJ2-7 TRBV29-1 CNVEVVGQGYEQYF TGCAACGTTGAAGTCGTGGGACAGGGATACGAGCAGTACTTC
. . TRBJ2-2 TRBV7-9 CASSLLLGPNTGELFF TGTGCCAGCAGCTTATTACTGGGCCCGAACACCGGGGAGCTGTTTTTT
. . TRBJ1-1 TRBV5-4 CASSSGDSKSGAFF TGTGCCAGCAGCTCGGGGGACTCTAAATCCGGGGCTTTCTTT
few . TRBJ1-5 TRBV2 CASRAGFYSNQPQHF TGTGCCAGCAGAGCAGGGTTCTATAGCAATCAGCCCCAGCATTTT
. . TRBJ2-7 TRBV6-1 CASSEVRSYEQYF TGTGCCAGCAGTGAAGTGCGGTCCTACGAGCAGTACTTC
. . TRBJ2-1 TRBV21-1 CASRENGRSYNEQFF TGTGCCAGCAGGGAAAACGGGAGGTCCTACAATGAGCAGTTCTTC
. . TRBJ1-3 TRBV29-1 CSASSGNTIYF TGCAGCGCCAGTTCTGGAAACACCATATATTTT
. . TRBJ2-3 TRBV5-1 CASSPEGHRTDTQYF TGCGCCAGCAGCCCGGAAGGACACCGCACAGATACGCAGTATTTT
. . TRBJ2-5 TRBV6-1 CASGGNWPPGETQYF TGTGCCAGCGGTGGGAACTGGCCCCCGGGTGAGACCCAGTACTTC
few . TRBJ1-1 TRBV6-5 CASSFYPFTEAFF TGTGCCAGCAGTTTCTACCCCTTCACTGAAGCTTTCTTT
. TRBD1 TRBJ2-7 TRBV2 CASRKDRYSYEQYF TGTGCCAGCAGGAAGGACAGGTATTCCTACGAGCAGTACTTC
. TRBD2 TRBJ2-7 TRBV7-2 CASSRAGGTRDEQYF TGTGCCAGCAGCCGAGCGGGAGGTACTCGGGACGAGCAGTACTTC
. . TRBJ2-1 TRBV7-9 CSSIGVPSGEQFF TGTTCCAGCATCGGGGTTCCTTCGGGGGAGCAGTTCTTC
. TRBD2 TRBJ2-2 TRBV7-2 CASSLGAGRAGTGELFF TGTGCCAGCAGCTTAGGGGCCGGGAGGGCCGGAACCGGGGAGCTGTTTTTT